The sequence of this T cell receptor (beta chain) was determined in a study of cytomegalovirus exposure and HLA in healthy donors. Note on this clone: Its antigen is still unknown.

The CDR3 spans 14 residues. Trimming removed 7 bases from V and 0 bases from J, with 10 bases in between. CDR1 MNHNS and CDR2 SASEGT come from the germline V gene. Study conclusions and caveats: Beyond CMV serostatus, there was no information to go on about immune exposure. Researchers reportedly found TCR beta sequences accurately predicted most subjects' HLA-A and HLA-B alleles. The later analysis indicated that the majority of CMV-associated TCR beta chains appeared HLA-restricted. The analysis excluded some indistinguishable V segments, including TRBV6-2 and TRBV6-3.

The PCR made use of 60 Vbeta and 13 Jbeta primers. The data were produced by immunoSEQ multiplex PCR, yet TCRdb's version contains in-frame clones alone and is incomplete. The sample consists of just under 250,000 clones, 82% of them appearing once. Sequenced: PBMCs. The clonotype was recovered from a woman between 40 and 55 years old in good health and CMV-seropositive. This rearrangement joins TRBV6-1 to TRBJ1-3, with no clear D. CDR3 protein: CASIEDSSGNTIYF. Here the CDR3 DNA reads TGTGCCAGCATCGAGGATTCCTCTGGAAACACCATATATTTT.